This entry lists 31 T cell receptor beta chains sequenced from one sample in a study of cytomegalovirus exposure and HLA in healthy donors. The assay was immunoSEQ multiplex PCR, and TCRdb's table has in-frame clones only and misses some. The profile shows about 240,000 clones, roughly 89% of them singletons. Sequencing input: PBMCs. The source is a man aged 18 to 29 in good health and CMV-seronegative.

The genes are TRBV5-5 and TRBJ2-7; TRBD1 might be the D (6 bases). V was pared by 1 base and J by 4 bases, with 12 bases between. This CDR3 spans 14 amino acids. Germline V gene sequence: CDR1 SGHKS, CDR2 YYEKEE (reference sequence). CDR3 sequence (DNA): TGTGCCAGCAGCTTGAACAGGGAATCGTACGAGCAGTACTTC. Translation: CASSLNRESYEQYF. The full variable domain, its missing parts supplied by reference TRBV5-5 and TRBJ2-7, is DAGVTQSPTHLIKTRGQQVTLRCSPISGHKSVSWYQQVLGQGPQFIFQYYEKEERGRGNFPDRFSARQFPNYSSELNVNALLLGDSALYLCASSLNRESYEQYFGPGTRLTVT.

The V and J genes are TRBV7-2 and TRBJ2-7, with D perhaps TRBD2 (5 bases). V gave up 5 bases and J gave up 3 bases, with 14 bases separating them. Germline CDR1 SGHTA, CDR2 FQGNSA. This CDR3 has 14 residues. CDR3 DNA sequence: TGTGCCAGCAGCCTCGGACGCGGGCGCTACGAGCAGTACTTC. It codes for CASSLGRGRYEQYF.

The rearrangement joins TRBV9 to TRBJ2-5, with D perhaps TRBD1 (6 bases). This CDR3 spans 13 amino acids. Trimming removed 4 bases from V and 5 bases from J, with 12 bases in between. CDR1 is SGDLS and CDR2 is YYNGEE in the germline V gene. CDR3 residues: CASSPQGWETQYF. In DNA, the CDR3 is TGTGCCAGCAGCCCTCAGGGGTGGGAGACCCAGTACTTC.

V usage is TRBV7-9 and J usage is TRBJ1-2, with TRBD1 matching 9 bases. The V gene end was trimmed by 5 bases and the J gene end by 7 bases; junction bases not matched to a gene: 17. There are 17 residues in the CDR3. CDR1 is SEHNR and CDR2 is FQNEAQ in the germline V gene (reference sequence). The CDR3 spells CASSAEFTGGAGGGYTF. The DNA of the CDR3 is TGTGCCAGCAGCGCGGAGTTTACAGGGGGCGCAGGGGGTGGCTACACCTTC. Looking up the rest from reference TRBV7-9 and TRBJ1-2 gives the full variable domain: DTGVSQNPRHKITKRGQNVTFRCDPISEHNRLYWYRQTLGQGPEFLTYFQNEAQLEKSRLLSDRFSAERPKGSFSTLEIQRTEQGDSAMYLCASSAEFTGGAGGGYTFGSGTRLTVV.

This chain joins TRBV30 and TRBJ1-5; D gene uncertain. The V gene lost 1 base and the J gene lost 6 bases, with 13 bases spanning the gap. Per the germline V gene, CDR1 is GTSNPN and CDR2 is SVGIG (reference sequence). The CDR3 contains 14 residues. CDR3 bases: TGTGCCTGGAGTGGTCTCTCCGGAGGTCAGCCCCAGCATTTT. Translated: CAWSGLSGGQPQHF.

This clone occurred once. The chain is built from TRBV14 and TRBJ2-2; 11 nucleotides align to TRBD2. CDR1 is SGHDN, CDR2 FVKESK, per germline. This CDR3 is 17 amino acids long. With 3 bases clipped from V and 5 bases from J, the junction kept 8 bases outside the gene matches. In DNA, the CDR3 is TGTGCCAGCAGCCAGTATCTAGCGGGAGGAACTACCGGGGAGCTGTTTTTT. Its translation is CASSQYLAGGTTGELFF.

This clone was picked up one time. This sequence joins TRBV19 and TRBJ1-2, with 7 bases lining up with TRBD1. V was clipped by 5 bases and J by 7 bases; unmatched bases: 10. Germline V gene data show CDR1 as LNHDA and CDR2 as SQIVND (reference sequence). The CDR3 covers 14 residues. The CDR3 DNA is TGTGCCAGTAGTGGACCTACAGGGGTTGCTGGCTACACCTTC. Amino acid sequence: CASSGPTGVAGYTF.

Many counts were recorded for this clone. The V call is TRBV6-1, the J call TRBJ2-6; 7 bases align to TRBD2. The germline CDR1 and CDR2 sequences are MNHNS and SASEGT. The CDR3 consists of 14 residues. After removal of 5 bases from V and 4 bases from J, the junction contained 2 bases not matched to a gene. This CDR3 reads CASSRGDGANVLTF. The CDR3 DNA sequence: TGTGCCAGCAGTCGGGGGGACGGGGCCAACGTCCTGACTTTC.

J is TRBJ2-7 and V is TRBV7-2; D gene unclear. Germline V lookup: CDR1 SGHTA, CDR2 FQGNSA. V lost 5 bases and J 2 bases, leaving 13 bases between the germline ends. The CDR3 has 14 amino acids. In DNA, the CDR3 is TGTGCCAGCAGCGCTCCGAGACTTCCCTACGAGCAGTACTTC. It encodes CASSAPRLPYEQYF. The full variable domain, with the rest looked up from reference TRBV7-2 and TRBJ2-7, is GAGVSQSPSNKVTEKGKDVELRCDPISGHTALYWYRQSLGQGLEFLIYFQGNSAPDKSGLPSDRFSAERTGGSVSTLTIQRTQQEDSAVYLCASSAPRLPYEQYFGPGTRLTVT.

The rearrangement joins TRBV28 to TRBJ1-2; 7 bases match TRBD1. Germline V CDR1 and CDR2: MDHEN, SYDVKM. This CDR3 comprises 14 residues. V lost 5 bases to trimming and J lost 0 bases; unmatched junction nucleotides: 3. The CDR3 spells CASSRQGANYGYTF. The DNA of the CDR3 is TGTGCCAGCAGTCGACAGGGAGCTAACTATGGCTACACCTTC.

This clone was recorded only once. For the CDR3, the DNA is TGTGCCAGCAGTTCTTCCGGCAATCAGCCCCAGCATTTT. Its protein is CASSSSGNQPQHF. The V and J genes are TRBV6-5 and TRBJ1-5; D gene unclear. V was cut by 4 bases and J by 2 bases, with 6 bases left in between. The germline V gene encodes CDR1 MNHEY and CDR2 SVGAGI. The length of the CDR3 is 13 residues.

V usage is TRBV6-1 and J usage is TRBJ1-1; D remains unclear. This CDR3 contains 15 residues. V lost 2 bases and J 2 bases, leaving 12 bases between the germline ends. Per germline, CDR1 MNHNS and CDR2 SASEGT. In DNA form, the CDR3 reads TGTGCCAGCAGTGAACTACTTACAGTAAACACTGAAGCTTTCTTT. It specifies CASSELLTVNTEAFF.

This clone showed up just once. The V gene is TRBV5-1, the J gene TRBJ2-3; perhaps TRBD1 as D (5 bases). The CDR3 runs 15 residues. Trimming removed 5 bases at V and 0 bases at J, with 13 bases between. Germline-derived CDR1 and CDR2 are SGHRS and YFSETQ. CDR3 loop: CASSLDSSSTDTQYF. CDR3 DNA: TGCGCCAGCAGTCTCGACAGCTCTAGCACAGATACGCAGTATTTT.

The rearrangement joins TRBV27 to TRBJ2-1, with 13 bases fitting TRBD2. The CDR3 loop spans 16 amino acids. Germline values: CDR1 MNHEY, CDR2 SMNVEV (reference sequence). V lost 1 base and J lost 6; bases outside the gene matches: 3. In nucleotides, the CDR3 is TGTGCCAGCAGTTTATGGGGACTAGCGGGGCCCAATGAGCAGTTCTTC. Its translation: CASSLWGLAGPNEQFF.

This clone was seen a single time. This chain joins TRBV19 and TRBJ2-3, with TRBD2 matching over 7 bases. The CDR3 loop spans 11 amino acids. Germline CDR1 is LNHDA and CDR2 is SQIVND (reference sequence). After removal of 10 bases from V and 11 bases from J, the junction contained 9 bases not matched to a gene. In nucleotides, the CDR3 is TGTGCCACCCAGTGGGGGACTAAGCAGTATTTT. Translation gives CATQWGTKQYF.

The genes are TRBV5-1 and TRBJ1-3; 7 nucleotides line up with TRBD1. In germline, CDR1 is SGHRS, CDR2 YFSETQ. V shed 0 bases, J shed 1 base, and the junction held 1 base outside the gene matches. This CDR3 is 15 amino acids long. CDR3 nucleotide sequence: TGCGCCAGCAGCTTGGGCAGGGGGTCTGGAAACACCATATATTTT. Protein: CASSLGRGSGNTIYF. Together with reference TRBV5-1 and TRBJ1-3, the CDR3 gives the full variable domain: KAGVTQTPRYLIKTRGQQVTLSCSPISGHRSVSWYQQTPGQGLQFLFEYFSETQRNKGNFPGRFSGRQFSNSRSEMNVSTLELGDSALYLCASSLGRGSGNTIYFGEGSWLTVV.

The genes are TRBV5-1 and TRBJ2-5, with 12 bases that match TRBD2. The germline V gene encodes CDR1 SGHRS and CDR2 YFSETQ. V gave up 4 bases and J gave up 4 bases; unmatched junction bases: 8. This CDR3 comprises 16 residues. The CDR3 loop reads CASSRRPGLAGETQYF. CDR3 DNA: TGCGCCAGCAGCCGCCGACCGGGACTAGCGGGAGAGACCCAGTACTTC.

Written as DNA, the CDR3 is TGTGCCAGCAGGCTTGTTGCGGAAAAAGAGACCCAGTACTTC. Its translation: CASRLVAEKETQYF. V and J are TRBV7-2 and TRBJ2-5, with D unresolved. This CDR3 has 14 amino acids. Germline CDR1 is SGHTA and CDR2 is FQGNSA. V was cut by 6 bases and J by 3 bases, with 14 bases left in between.

The CDR3 spells CASSPLGGADEAFF. CDR3 nucleotides: TGTGCCAGCAGTCCCCTAGGGGGCGCGGATGAAGCTTTCTTT. V usage is TRBV27 and J usage is TRBJ1-1; 7 positions agree with TRBD1. V shed 5 bases and J 7 bases; nucleotides not matched to a gene: 10. CDR1 MNHEY and CDR2 SMNVEV come from the germline V gene (reference sequence). This CDR3 contains 14 residues.

The chain joins TRBV27 to TRBJ1-1, with TRBD1 matching 9 bases. The CDR3 loop spans 15 amino acids. Per the germline V gene, CDR1 is MNHEY and CDR2 is SMNVEV (reference sequence). V lost 5 bases and J lost 6; bases outside the gene matches: 10. The CDR3 DNA is TGTGCCAGCAGTACACCCGGGACAGGGTCTTCTGAAGCTTTCTTT. The encoded protein is CASSTPGTGSSEAFF.

CDR3 in DNA: TGTGCCACCAGCAGAGACTCGAGTATTAGTTACGAGCAGTACTTC. Protein sequence: CATSRDSSISYEQYF. This chain links TRBV15 with TRBJ2-7, with D unclear. The CDR3 contains 15 residues. V lost 0 bases and J lost 4, with 13 bases in between. Germline values: CDR1 LNHNV, CDR2 YYDKDF (reference sequence). Variable domain in full (rest from reference TRBV15 and TRBJ2-7): DAMVIQNPRYQVTQFGKPVTLSCSQTLNHNVMYWYQQKSSQAPKLLFHYYDKDFNNEADTPDNFQSRRPNTSFCFLDIRSPGLGDTAMYLCATSRDSSISYEQYFGPGTRLTVT.

In DNA form, the CDR3 reads TGCGCCAGCAGAACAGATAACTATGGCTACACCTTC. Its protein product is CASRTDNYGYTF. The rearrangement links TRBV4-3 to TRBJ1-2; D is undetermined. Trimming took off 6 bases at V and 1 base at J, with 6 bases between the two ends. This CDR3 spans 12 amino acids. The germline V gene has CDR1 LGHNA and CDR2 YSLEER.

This chain uses TRBV7-2 with TRBJ1-5, with D tentatively TRBD1 (6 bases). CDR3 size: 16 residues. Trimming took off 4 bases at V and 0 bases at J, with 13 bases between the two ends. Per the germline V gene, CDR1 is SGHTA and CDR2 is FQGNSA. The CDR3 loop is CASSYGTRYSNQPQHF. In DNA, the CDR3 is TGTGCCAGCAGCTACGGGACACGCTATAGCAATCAGCCCCAGCATTTT.

The rearrangement links TRBV7-6 to TRBJ2-1, with D unresolved. CDR1 and CDR2 (germline): SGHVS, FNYEAQ. Deletions cut 8 bases from V and 0 bases from J, with 14 bases between. This CDR3 contains 15 residues. CDR3 in amino acids: CASASGGTSYNEQFF. The CDR3 DNA follows: TGTGCCAGCGCCTCCGGCGGTACCTCCTACAATGAGCAGTTCTTC.

The chain is built from TRBV29-1 and TRBJ2-5; D perhaps matches TRBD2 (6 bases). The CDR3 covers 14 residues. Germline assignment: CDR1 SQVTM and CDR2 ANQGSEA. V was clipped by 3 bases and J by 5 bases, with 16 bases between them. The CDR3 sequence is CSVERRARYETQYF. CDR3 DNA sequence: TGCAGCGTTGAGAGGAGGGCTAGATATGAGACCCAGTACTTC.

The chain links TRBV28 to TRBJ2-6; D unclear. The V gene's germline CDR1 is MDHEN and CDR2 SYDVKM. V was clipped by 2 bases and J by 2 bases, with 16 bases between them. There are 18 residues in the CDR3. The CDR3 coding sequence is TGTGCCAGCAGTTTAATCGATACGGTGCCCACTGGGGCCAACGTCCTGACTTTC. Translation gives CASSLIDTVPTGANVLTF.

The chain uses TRBV10-3 and TRBJ1-5, with D unclear. The CDR3 has 14 amino acids. The germline gives CDR1 ENHRY, CDR2 SYGVKD. V lost 4 bases, J lost 2 bases, and 9 bases lay in between. In DNA form, the CDR3 reads TGTGCCATCAGTGTTGAGCAGGGCAATCAGCCCCAGCATTTT. It specifies CAISVEQGNQPQHF.

This clone was found once. The chain carries TRBV7-9 and TRBJ2-7; 8 nucleotides line up with TRBD2. The CDR3 is made up of 12 amino acids. From germline, CDR1 is SEHNR and CDR2 FQNEAQ (reference sequence). This CDR3 is CAGRTSSHEQYF. The CDR3 DNA is TGTGCGGGAAGGACTAGCAGTCACGAGCAGTACTTC.

The CDR3: CASSLQGAKNIQYF. The CDR3 DNA follows: TGTGCCAGCAGCTTACAGGGGGCCAAAAACATTCAGTACTTC. The chain recombines TRBV5-6 with TRBJ2-4; 7 bases fit TRBD1. The V and J ends lost 2 bases and 1 base, in that order; junction bases with no gene match: 0. The CDR3 is 14 residues long. The germline V gene encodes CDR1 SGHDT and CDR2 YYEEEE.

This clone was picked up a small number of times. The V call is TRBV28, the J call TRBJ1-6, with D perhaps TRBD1 (5 bases). V was shortened by 5 bases and J by 10 bases, with 18 bases between the two germline ends. The germline V gene has CDR1 MDHEN and CDR2 SYDVKM. CDR3 length equals 15 residues. The CDR3 nucleotides read TGTGCCAGCAGTCGCCCCCCCCAGGGATACTCACCCCTCCACTTT. Translated, it gives CASSRPPQGYSPLHF.

In DNA, the CDR3 is TGTGCCAGCAGCCCCCGAGCGGGACCCACAGATACGCAGTATTTT. Amino acid sequence: CASSPRAGPTDTQYF. This rearrangement joins TRBV7-2 to TRBJ2-3; 7 bases align to TRBD2. Germline CDR1 and CDR2: SGHTA and FQGNSA. The J segment lost 2 bases and the V segment lost 5 bases, leaving 7 bases of the junction unmatched. The CDR3 contains 15 residues.